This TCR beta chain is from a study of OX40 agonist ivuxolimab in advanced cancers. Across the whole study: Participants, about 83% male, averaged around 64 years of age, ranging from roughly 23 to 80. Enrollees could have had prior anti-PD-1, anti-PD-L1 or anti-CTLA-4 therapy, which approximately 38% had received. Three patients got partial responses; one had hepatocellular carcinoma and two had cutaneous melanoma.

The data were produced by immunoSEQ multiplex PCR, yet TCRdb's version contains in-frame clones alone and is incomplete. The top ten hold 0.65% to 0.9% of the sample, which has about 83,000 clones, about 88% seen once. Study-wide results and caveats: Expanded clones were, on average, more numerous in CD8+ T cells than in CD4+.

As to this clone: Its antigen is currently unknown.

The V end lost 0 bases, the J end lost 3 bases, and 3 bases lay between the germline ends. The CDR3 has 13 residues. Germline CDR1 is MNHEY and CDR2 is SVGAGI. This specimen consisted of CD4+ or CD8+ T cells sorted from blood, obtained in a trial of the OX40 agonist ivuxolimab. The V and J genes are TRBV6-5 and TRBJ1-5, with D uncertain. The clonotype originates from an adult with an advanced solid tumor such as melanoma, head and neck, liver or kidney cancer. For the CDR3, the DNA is TGTGCCAGCAGTTACTCGATCAATCAGCCCCAGCATTTT. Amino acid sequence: CASSYSINQPQHF.